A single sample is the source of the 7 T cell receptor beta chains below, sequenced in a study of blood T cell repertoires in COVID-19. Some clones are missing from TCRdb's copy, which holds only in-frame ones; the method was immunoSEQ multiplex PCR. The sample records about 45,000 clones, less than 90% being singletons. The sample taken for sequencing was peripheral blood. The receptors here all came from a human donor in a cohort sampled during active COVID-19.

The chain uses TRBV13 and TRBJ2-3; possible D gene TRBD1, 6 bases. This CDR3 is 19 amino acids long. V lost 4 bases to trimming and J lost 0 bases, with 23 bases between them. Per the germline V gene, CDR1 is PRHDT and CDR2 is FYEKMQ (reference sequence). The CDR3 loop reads CASSYPRDKHRYSTDTQYF. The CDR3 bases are TGTGCCAGCAGCTACCCCCGGGACAAACACAGGTATAGCACAGATACGCAGTATTTT.

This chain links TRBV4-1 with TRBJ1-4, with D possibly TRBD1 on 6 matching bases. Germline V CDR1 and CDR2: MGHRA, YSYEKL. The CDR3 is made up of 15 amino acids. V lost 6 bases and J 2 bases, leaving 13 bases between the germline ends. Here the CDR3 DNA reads TGCGCCAGCAGTAAGGGGGGGACCACTAATGAAAAACTGTTTTTT. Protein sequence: CASSKGGTTNEKLFF.

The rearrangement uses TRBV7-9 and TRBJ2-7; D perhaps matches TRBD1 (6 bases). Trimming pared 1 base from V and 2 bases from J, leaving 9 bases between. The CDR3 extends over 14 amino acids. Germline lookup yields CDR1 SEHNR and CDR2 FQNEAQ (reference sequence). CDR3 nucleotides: TGTGCCAGCAGCTTAGGGGGGCAGGCCTACGAGCAGTACTTC. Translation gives CASSLGGQAYEQYF.

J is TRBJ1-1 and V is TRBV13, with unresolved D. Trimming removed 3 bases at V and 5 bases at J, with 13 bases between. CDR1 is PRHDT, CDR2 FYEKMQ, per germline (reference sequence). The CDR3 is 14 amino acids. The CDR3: CASSLGRGGTEAFF. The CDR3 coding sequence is TGTGCCAGCAGCTTGGGTCGGGGAGGGACTGAAGCTTTCTTT.

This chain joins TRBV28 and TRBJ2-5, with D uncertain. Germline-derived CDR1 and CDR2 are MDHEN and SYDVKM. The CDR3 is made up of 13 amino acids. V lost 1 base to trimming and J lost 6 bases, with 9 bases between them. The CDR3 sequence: CASSLSRIKTQYF. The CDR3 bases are TGTGCCAGCAGTTTATCCAGAATAAAGACCCAGTACTTC.

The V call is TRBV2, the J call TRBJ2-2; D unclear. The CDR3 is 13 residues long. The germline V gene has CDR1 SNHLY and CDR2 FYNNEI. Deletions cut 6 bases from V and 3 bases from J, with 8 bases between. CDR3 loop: CASSPPDTGELFF. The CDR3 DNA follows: TGTGCCAGCAGCCCCCCTGACACCGGGGAGCTGTTTTTT.

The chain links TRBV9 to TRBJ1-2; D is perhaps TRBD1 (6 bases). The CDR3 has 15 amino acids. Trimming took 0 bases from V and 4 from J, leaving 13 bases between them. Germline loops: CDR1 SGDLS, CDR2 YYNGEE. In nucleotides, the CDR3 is TGTGCCAGCAGCGTAGCTACAGGGATGGGCTATGGCTACACCTTC. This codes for CASSVATGMGYGYTF.